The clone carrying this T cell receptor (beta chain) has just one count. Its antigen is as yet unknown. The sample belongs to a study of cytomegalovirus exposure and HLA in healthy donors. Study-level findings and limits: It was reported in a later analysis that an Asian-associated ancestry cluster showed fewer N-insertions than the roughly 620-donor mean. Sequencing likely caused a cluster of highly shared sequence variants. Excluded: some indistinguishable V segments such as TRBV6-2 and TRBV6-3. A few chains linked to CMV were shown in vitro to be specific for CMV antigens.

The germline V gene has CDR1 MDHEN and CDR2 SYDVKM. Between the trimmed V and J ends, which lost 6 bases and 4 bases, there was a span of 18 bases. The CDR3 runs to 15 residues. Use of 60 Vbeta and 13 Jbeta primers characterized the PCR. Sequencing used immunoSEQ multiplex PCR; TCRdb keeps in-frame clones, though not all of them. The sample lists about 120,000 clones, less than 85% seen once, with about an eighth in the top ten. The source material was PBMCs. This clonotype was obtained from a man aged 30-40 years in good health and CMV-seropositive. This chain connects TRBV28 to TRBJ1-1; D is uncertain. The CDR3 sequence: CASSFLSDAGTEAFF. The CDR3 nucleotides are TGTGCCAGCAGCTTCCTCAGCGATGCCGGCACTGAAGCTTTCTTT.